What follows are 12 T cell receptor beta chains derived from one specimen sequenced in a study of blood T cell repertoires in COVID-19. Repertoires were generated with immunoSEQ multiplex PCR, while TCRdb's copy carries only in-frame clones and drops some. This sample yields some 140,000 clones, of which 84% are seen a single time; approximately 1.5% belongs to the top ten. The source material was peripheral blood. These receptors were taken from a man aged 55 to 70 with acute or convalescent COVID-19.

This chain joins TRBV10-3 and TRBJ1-6; 8 positions match TRBD1. Trimming at V came to 7 bases and at J to 7 bases, leaving 3 bases not matched to a gene. Looked up from germline, CDR1 is ENHRY and CDR2 is SYGVKD. This CDR3 comprises 13 residues. The CDR3 sequence: CAIMGQENSPLHF. The DNA of the CDR3 is TGTGCCATCATGGGACAGGAAAATTCACCCCTCCACTTT.

V is TRBV29-1 and J is TRBJ2-7, with D maybe TRBD2 (5 bases). V was pared by 7 bases and J by 2 bases, with 12 bases between. Germline CDR1 is SQVTM and CDR2 is ANQGSEA. CDR3 length: 12 amino acids. CDR3 DNA sequence: TGCAGCGCTCGACGGGGAGCCTACGAGCAGTACTTC. Translating it yields CSARRGAYEQYF.

This CDR3 is CASRPQGPETYTF. For the CDR3, the DNA is TGTGCCAGCAGGCCGCAGGGGCCCGAAACCTACACCTTC. This rearrangement joins TRBV6-5 to TRBJ1-2, with D tentatively TRBD1 (6 bases). The germline gives CDR1 MNHEY, CDR2 SVGAGI. This CDR3 has 13 amino acids. V was shortened by 6 bases and J by 10 bases, with 18 bases between the two germline ends.

This clone has a handful of counts. V usage is TRBV28 and J usage is TRBJ1-6, with 9 bases identical to TRBD1. CDR3 size: 14 residues. Unmatched junction bases numbered 6, after V lost 5 bases and J lost 10 bases. Germline CDR1 is MDHEN and CDR2 is SYDVKM. As DNA, the CDR3 is TGTGCCAGCAGTCCTTGGGACAGGGAGTCACCCCTCCACTTT. Protein: CASSPWDRESPLHF.

CDR3 loop: CASSKTTGGTGELFF. DNA for the CDR3: TGTGCCAGCAGCAAAACGACAGGTGGCACCGGGGAGCTGTTTTTT. V usage is TRBV7-3 and J usage is TRBJ2-2; the D gene is possibly TRBD1 (6 bases). V was trimmed by 5 bases and J by 4 bases, leaving 14 bases between them. This CDR3 contains 15 residues. CDR1 and CDR2 (germline): SGHTA, FQGTGA.

The V call is TRBV6-6, the J call TRBJ2-1; 8 positions match TRBD2. The length of the CDR3 is 16 residues. V was clipped by 2 bases and J by 8 bases; unmatched bases: 11. Germline V gives CDR1 MNHNY, CDR2 SVGAGI (reference sequence). In DNA form, the CDR3 reads TGTGCCAGCAGTTACGCCGGGACTAGGGTGGTGGATGAGCAGTTCTTC. Protein product: CASSYAGTRVVDEQFF.

CDR3 amino acids: CASSNIPGQGFLGGSYNEQFF. In DNA, the CDR3 is TGTGCCAGTAGTAATATCCCGGGACAGGGTTTTCTGGGGGGCTCCTACAATGAGCAGTTCTTC. The chain links TRBV19 to TRBJ2-1; 9 nucleotides line up with TRBD1. Germline trimming cut 4 bases from V and 0 bases from J; bases unmatched to any gene: 19. The CDR3 loop spans 21 amino acids. CDR1 LNHDA and CDR2 SQIVND come from the germline V gene (reference sequence).

Written as DNA, the CDR3 is TGTGCCAGCAGTGAAACGCTAGGGGTCGGCTACACCTTC. Amino acids: CASSETLGVGYTF. The J gene is TRBJ1-2, the V gene TRBV6-1; weak D call: TRBD1 (5 bases). Germline CDR1 is MNHNS and CDR2 is SASEGT. CDR3 length: 13 amino acids. V shed 2 bases and J shed 8 bases, with 12 bases lying between them.

This sequence joins TRBV9 and TRBJ2-7; perhaps TRBD2 as D (5 bases). The CDR3 has 14 residues. Germline V gene data show CDR1 as SGDLS and CDR2 as YYNGEE. The V gene lost 4 bases and the J gene lost 3 bases, with 14 bases spanning the gap. CDR3: CASSLTLEDYEQYF. The CDR3 DNA reads TGTGCCAGCAGCCTCACGTTGGAGGACTACGAGCAGTACTTC. Supplemented by reference TRBV9 and TRBJ2-7, the full variable domain reads DSGVTQTPKHLITATGQRVTLRCSPRSGDLSVYWYQQSLDQGLQFLIQYYNGEERAKGNILERFSAQQFPDLHSELNLSSLELGDSALYFCASSLTLEDYEQYFGPGTRLTVT.

The chain carries TRBV5-6 and TRBJ1-1; a possible D gene is TRBD1 (5 bases). This CDR3 region has 16 residues. Trimming took 3 bases from V and 0 from J, leaving 15 bases between them. Germline V gives CDR1 SGHDT, CDR2 YYEEEE. The CDR3, as DNA: TGTGCCAGCAGCTGGGGACGCGGGGGACTGAACACTGAAGCTTTCTTT. Translated: CASSWGRGGLNTEAFF.

The V gene is TRBV5-1, the J gene TRBJ2-7; D perhaps matches TRBD2 (6 bases). V dropped 2 bases and J dropped 7 bases, with 10 bases sitting between them. CDR1 and CDR2 (germline): SGHRS, YFSETQ. The CDR3 is made up of 12 amino acids. CDR3 amino acids: CASSLRGIEQYF. Written as DNA, the CDR3 is TGCGCCAGCAGCTTACGGGGGATTGAGCAGTACTTC. Looking up the rest from reference TRBV5-1 and TRBJ2-7 gives the full variable domain: KAGVTQTPRYLIKTRGQQVTLSCSPISGHRSVSWYQQTPGQGLQFLFEYFSETQRNKGNFPGRFSGRQFSNSRSEMNVSTLELGDSALYLCASSLRGIEQYFGPGTRLTVT.

The sample holds a few counts of this clone. The chain recombines TRBV10-3 with TRBJ2-3, with 9 nucleotides matching TRBD1. V lost 6 bases and J lost 7; bases outside the gene matches: 5. The CDR3 consists of 13 residues. Germline loops: CDR1 ENHRY, CDR2 SYGVKD. CDR3 DNA: TGTGCCATCAGGGGACAGGGAGAATATACGCAGTATTTT. It specifies CAIRGQGEYTQYF.